This T cell receptor beta chain originates from a study of T cells in Graves' hyperthyroidism and ophthalmopathy. As for the study in general: The authors collected peripheral blood at initial diagnosis, before any treatment.

TCR beta CDR3 regions were amplified from RNA transcripts. During a first-round RT-PCR of the TCR CDR3, the HTBI primer set was used. TCRdb re-called the multiplex PCR reads with MiXCR, one entry per CDR3 protein. The top ten hold about half of the sample, which has 500,000 to 550,000 distinct CDR3 sequences, about 20% seen once. This clonotype occurred a few times. Its matching antigen is unknown. Lactation, pregnancy, other autoimmune disease or uncontrolled infection led to exclusion of patients. Diagnoses used clinical symptoms, serum thyroxine and TRAb, thyroid ultrasound and orbital computed tomography. General study findings and limits: Most thyroid clonotypes that were expanded above 0.001 also turned up in blood.

The CDR3 totals 15 residues. The germline V gene has CDR1 SGHVS and CDR2 FQNEAQ. V gave up 3 bases and J gave up 8 bases, with 14 bases separating them. Sequences were obtained from blood. J is TRBJ1-6 and V is TRBV7-8; possibly TRBD1 for D (5 bases). This TCR came from a man aged 35 to 55 with Graves' ophthalmopathy. The CDR3 reads CASSFSPGFYSPLHF. Here the CDR3 DNA reads TGTGCCAGCAGCTTCAGTCCAGGGTTTTATTCACCCCTCCACTTT.